The rows below give T cell receptor beta chains drawn from one sample of a study of blood T cell repertoires in COVID-19. Libraries were prepared by immunoSEQ multiplex PCR; TCRdb keeps only in-frame clonotypes and omits some of them. The sample has about 130,000 clones, around 86% seen once. The sequenced sample was peripheral blood. The receptors derive from a man aged 40-50 years with active or convalescent COVID-19. Each CDR3 is given with its conserved first and last residue. Fields, in order: D gene, V gene, clone size, J gene, CDR3 protein, CDR3 DNA. D genes are given only for firm matches. Not every row has a clone size; where given, it reads once, few, many or a size class.

>TRBD1|TRBV6-5|NA|TRBJ1-3
CASSYSRQGGNTIYF
TGTGCCAGCAGTTACTCGAGACAGGGTGGAAACACCATATATTTT
>TRBD1|TRBV29-1|NA|TRBJ2-7
CSVHNRGSSYEQYF
TGCAGCGTGCATAACAGGGGTAGCTCCTACGAGCAGTACTTC
>NA|TRBV2|many|TRBJ2-5
CAPGGETQYF
TGTGCCCCTGGGGGGGAGACCCAGTACTTC
>TRBD1|TRBV19|NA|TRBJ1-5
CASRGQGFQPQHF
TGTGCCAGTCGAGGACAGGGCTTTCAGCCCCAGCATTTT
>NA|TRBV19|few|TRBJ2-7
CASSIDPGDEQYF
TGTGCCAGTAGTATTGACCCCGGGGACGAGCAGTACTTC
>NA|TRBV3-1/TRBV3-2|NA|TRBJ1-5
CASSQTGSNQPQHF
TGTGCCAGCAGCCAAACAGGGTCCAATCAGCCCCAGCATTTT
>NA|TRBV7-2|NA|TRBJ2-3
CASSGGESTQYF
TGTGCCAGCAGTGGAGGTGAATCTACGCAGTATTTT
>TRBD2|TRBV9|NA|TRBJ2-3
CASSVAGLAGTDTQYF
TGTGCCAGCAGCGTAGCCGGGCTAGCGGGCACAGATACGCAGTATTTT
>NA|TRBV19|NA|TRBJ2-4
CASSIPGLSDIQYF
TGTGCCAGTAGTATCCCGGGACTCTCGGACATTCAGTACTTC
>TRBD1|TRBV5-1|NA|TRBJ1-4
CASSYTGDEKLFF
TGCGCCAGCAGTTATACAGGGGATGAAAAACTGTTTTTT